This TCR beta chain was observed in a study of Ad26.COV2.S vaccination and SARS-CoV-2 variants. Trimming took 0 bases from V and 7 from J; bases not matched to a gene: 11. The CDR3 runs to 15 residues. Germline assignment: CDR1 SQVTM and CDR2 ANQGSEA. Profiled with immunoSEQ multiplex PCR; TCRdb holds only in-frame clones, not every one. In the table there are just over 350,000 clones, about 90% of which are singletons. The sample was peripheral blood, taken after recovery from COVID-19. The chain employs TRBV29-1 and TRBJ2-5; 7 bases are shared with TRBD2. This sequence was found in a human donor who had recovered from COVID-19. CDR3: CSVEDRGVGIGTQYF. The CDR3 coding sequence is TGCAGCGTTGAAGATCGGGGGGTGGGTATTGGGACCCAGTACTTC.